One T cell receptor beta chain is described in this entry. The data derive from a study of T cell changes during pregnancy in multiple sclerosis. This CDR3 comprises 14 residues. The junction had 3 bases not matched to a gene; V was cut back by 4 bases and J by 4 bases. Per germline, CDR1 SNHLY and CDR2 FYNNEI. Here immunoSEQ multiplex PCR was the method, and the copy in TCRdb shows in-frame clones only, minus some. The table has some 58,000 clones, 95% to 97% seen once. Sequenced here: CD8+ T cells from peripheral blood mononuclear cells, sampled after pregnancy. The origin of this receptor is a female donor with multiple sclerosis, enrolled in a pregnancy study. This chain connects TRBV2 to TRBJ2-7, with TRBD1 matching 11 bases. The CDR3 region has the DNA TGTGCCAGCAGTGGCCGGGACAGGGGGTACGAGCAGTACTTC. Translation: CASSGRDRGYEQYF. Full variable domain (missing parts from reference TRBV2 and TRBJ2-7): EPEVTQTPSHQVTQMGQEVILRCVPISNHLYFYWYRQILGQKVEFLVSFYNNEISEKSEIFDDQFSVERPDGSNFTLKIRSTKLEDSAMYFCASSGRDRGYEQYFGPGTRLTVT.